A selection of T cell receptor beta chains follows, all from one sample in a study of CD4 T cells in relation to SARS-CoV-2 and coronaviruses. Their cognate antigens are unknown. Profiled with immunoSEQ multiplex PCR; TCRdb holds only in-frame clones, not every one. The data contain some 45,000 clones, roughly 87% of them singletons. Specimen: naive CD4+ T cells from PBMCs, cultured in vitro. The receptors were sampled from an adult with COVID-19. Each CDR3 is given with its conserved first and last residue. A D gene is named only where the DNA matches it firmly.

TRBJ1-5 | . | TRBV27 | TGTGCCAGCAGCTTCCGAGGGCAGCCCCAGCATTTT | CASSFRGQPQHF
TRBJ1-1 | TRBD1 | TRBV10-2 | TGCGCCAGCAGTGGAGACAGGGGAGGATGGGACACTGAAGCTTTCTTT | CASSGDRGGWDTEAFF
TRBJ2-6 | . | TRBV7-3 | TGTGCCAGCAGCTCGGCTGGGGCCAACGTCCTGACTTTC | CASSSAGANVLTF
TRBJ1-5 | . | TRBV28 | TGTGCCACAAGGACAGAACTACTGGAGCCCCAGCATTTT | CATRTELLEPQHF
TRBJ2-7 | . | TRBV10-3 | TGTGCCATCAGTGAGGTTAGTAGCGGAACTTACGAGCAGTACTTC | CAISEVSSGTYEQYF
TRBJ2-7 | TRBD2 | TRBV7-2 | TGTGCCAGCAGCTTAGTAGCGGGAGTGCTCTACGAGCAGTACTTC | CASSLVAGVLYEQYF
TRBJ2-7 | . | TRBV18 | TGTGCCAGCTCACCACGAACGGATGAGTCCTACGAGCAGTACTTC | CASSPRTDESYEQYF
TRBJ2-7 | . | TRBV5-6 | TGTGCCAGCAGCTTGGGGGGGGACAGCACAGAGTACGAGCAGTACTTC | CASSLGGDSTEYEQYF
TRBJ2-3 | TRBD2 | TRBV7-2 | TGTGCCAGCAGCTGGGGACTAGTGCCAGATACGCAGTATTTT | CASSWGLVPDTQYF
TRBJ2-1 | . | TRBV19 | TGTGCCACCAAGGAAGGGTACAATGAGCAGTTCTTC | CATKEGYNEQFF
TRBJ2-2 | . | TRBV9 | TGTGCCAGCAGCGGGACCATTAGCACCGGGGAGCTGTTTTTT | CASSGTISTGELFF
TRBJ2-3 | TRBD2 | TRBV9 | TGTGCCAGCAGCGTAGTTGCGGGAGAAACAGATACGCAGTATTTT | CASSVVAGETDTQYF
TRBJ2-1 | . | TRBV5-4 | TGTGCCAGCAGCGGACCGGCAGCCAATGAGCAGTTCTTC | CASSGPAANEQFF
TRBJ2-3 | . | TRBV6-2/TRBV6-3 | TGTGCCAGCAGTTACTCGTACGGGAATCTGGATACGCAGTATTTT | CASSYSYGNLDTQYF